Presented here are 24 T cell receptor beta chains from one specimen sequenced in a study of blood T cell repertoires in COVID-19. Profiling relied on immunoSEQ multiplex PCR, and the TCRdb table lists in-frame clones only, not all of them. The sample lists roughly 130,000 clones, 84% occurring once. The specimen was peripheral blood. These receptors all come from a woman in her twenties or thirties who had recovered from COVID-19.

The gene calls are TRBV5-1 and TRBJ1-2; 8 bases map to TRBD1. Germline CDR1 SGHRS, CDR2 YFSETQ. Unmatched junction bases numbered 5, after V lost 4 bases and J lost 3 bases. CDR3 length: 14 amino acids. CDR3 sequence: CASSQDRADYGYTF. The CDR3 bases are TGCGCCAGCAGCCAGGACAGGGCAGACTATGGCTACACCTTC. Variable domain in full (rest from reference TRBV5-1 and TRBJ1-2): KAGVTQTPRYLIKTRGQQVTLSCSPISGHRSVSWYQQTPGQGLQFLFEYFSETQRNKGNFPGRFSGRQFSNSRSEMNVSTLELGDSALYLCASSQDRADYGYTFGSGTRLTVV.

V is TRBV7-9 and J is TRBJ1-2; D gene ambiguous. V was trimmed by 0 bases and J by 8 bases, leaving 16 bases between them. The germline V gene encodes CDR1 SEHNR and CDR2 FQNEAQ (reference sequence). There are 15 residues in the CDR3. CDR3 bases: TGTGCCAGCAGCTTAGCGGCAGGTGGGGAGTCGGGCTACACCTTC. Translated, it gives CASSLAAGGESGYTF.

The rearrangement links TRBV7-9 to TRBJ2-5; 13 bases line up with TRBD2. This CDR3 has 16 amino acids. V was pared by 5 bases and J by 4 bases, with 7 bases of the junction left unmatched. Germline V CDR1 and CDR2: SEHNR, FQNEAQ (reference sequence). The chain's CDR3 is CASSPRTSGRGETQYF. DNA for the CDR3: TGTGCCAGCAGCCCTAGGACTAGCGGGAGAGGAGAGACCCAGTACTTC.

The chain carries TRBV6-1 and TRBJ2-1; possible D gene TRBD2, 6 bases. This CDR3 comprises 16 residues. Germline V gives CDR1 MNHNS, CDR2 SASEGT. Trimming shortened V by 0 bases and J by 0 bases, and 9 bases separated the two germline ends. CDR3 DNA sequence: TGTGCCAGCAGTGAAGCGACGGGACTCTCCTACAATGAGCAGTTCTTC. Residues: CASSEATGLSYNEQFF.

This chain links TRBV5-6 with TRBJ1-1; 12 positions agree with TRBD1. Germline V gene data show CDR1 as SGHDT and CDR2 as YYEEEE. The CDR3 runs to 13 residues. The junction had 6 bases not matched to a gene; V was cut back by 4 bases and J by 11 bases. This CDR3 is CASSPGTGGRAFF. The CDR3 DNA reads TGTGCCAGCAGCCCGGGGACAGGGGGCCGCGCTTTCTTT.

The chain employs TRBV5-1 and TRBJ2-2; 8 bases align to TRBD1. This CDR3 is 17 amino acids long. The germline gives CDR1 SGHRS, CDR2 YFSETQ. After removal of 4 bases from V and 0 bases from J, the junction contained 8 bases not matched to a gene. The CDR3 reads CASSATWTGTNTGELFF. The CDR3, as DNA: TGCGCCAGCAGCGCCACATGGACAGGGACGAACACCGGGGAGCTGTTTTTT.

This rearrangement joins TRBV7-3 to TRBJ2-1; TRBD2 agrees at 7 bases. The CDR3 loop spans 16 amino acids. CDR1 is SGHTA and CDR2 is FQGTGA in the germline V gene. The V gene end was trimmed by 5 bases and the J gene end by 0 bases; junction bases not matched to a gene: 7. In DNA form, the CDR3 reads TGTGCCAGCAGCCCCCAGGCGGGGGTCTCCTACAATGAGCAGTTCTTC. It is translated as CASSPQAGVSYNEQFF.

CDR3 region: CASRRTGTYEQYF. The CDR3, as DNA: TGTGCCAGCAGGCGGACAGGAACCTACGAGCAGTACTTC. The rearrangement joins TRBV27 to TRBJ2-7; TRBD1 matches 7 bases. The CDR3 runs 13 residues. The V gene's germline CDR1 is MNHEY and CDR2 SMNVEV (reference sequence). V dropped 6 bases and J dropped 2; count of bases not matched to a gene: 4.

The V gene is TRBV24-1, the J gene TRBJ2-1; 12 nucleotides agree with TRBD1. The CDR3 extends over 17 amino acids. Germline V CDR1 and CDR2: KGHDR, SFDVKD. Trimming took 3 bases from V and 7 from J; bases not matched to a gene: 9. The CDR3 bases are TGTGCCACCAGTGATCCCGCCGGGACAGGGGGCTTGAATGAGCAGTTCTTC. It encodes CATSDPAGTGGLNEQFF.

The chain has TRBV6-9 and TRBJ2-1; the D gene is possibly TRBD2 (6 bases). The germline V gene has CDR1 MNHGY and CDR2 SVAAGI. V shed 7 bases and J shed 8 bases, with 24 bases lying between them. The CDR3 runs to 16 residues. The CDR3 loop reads CASTGPQNGEVDEQFF. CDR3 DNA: TGTGCCAGCACGGGACCCCAGAATGGGGAGGTGGATGAGCAGTTCTTC.

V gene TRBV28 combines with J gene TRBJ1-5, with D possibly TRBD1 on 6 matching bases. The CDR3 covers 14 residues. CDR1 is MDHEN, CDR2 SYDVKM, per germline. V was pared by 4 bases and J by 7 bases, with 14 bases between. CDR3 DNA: TGTGCCAGCAGTTCACAGGGTAGGGGGCAGCCCCAGCATTTT. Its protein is CASSSQGRGQPQHF.

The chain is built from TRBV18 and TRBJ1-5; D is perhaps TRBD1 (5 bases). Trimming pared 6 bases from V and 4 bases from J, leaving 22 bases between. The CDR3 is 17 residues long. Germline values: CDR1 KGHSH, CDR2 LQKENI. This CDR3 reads CASSPSVSLKGNQPQHF. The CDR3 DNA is TGTGCCAGCTCCCCCTCGGTGAGTCTCAAGGGGAATCAGCCCCAGCATTTT.

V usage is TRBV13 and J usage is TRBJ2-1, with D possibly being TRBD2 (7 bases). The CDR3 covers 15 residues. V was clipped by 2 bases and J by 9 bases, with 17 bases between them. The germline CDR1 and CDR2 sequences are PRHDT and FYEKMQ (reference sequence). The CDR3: CASSLFHWEGGEQFF. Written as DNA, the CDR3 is TGTGCCAGCAGCTTATTTCACTGGGAGGGGGGTGAGCAGTTCTTC.

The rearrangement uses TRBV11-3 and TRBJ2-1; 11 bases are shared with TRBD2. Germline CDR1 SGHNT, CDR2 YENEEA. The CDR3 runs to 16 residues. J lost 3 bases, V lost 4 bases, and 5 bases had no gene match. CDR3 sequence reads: CASSSSGTSGYNEQFF. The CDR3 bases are TGTGCCAGCAGCTCATCCGGGACTAGCGGCTACAATGAGCAGTTCTTC.

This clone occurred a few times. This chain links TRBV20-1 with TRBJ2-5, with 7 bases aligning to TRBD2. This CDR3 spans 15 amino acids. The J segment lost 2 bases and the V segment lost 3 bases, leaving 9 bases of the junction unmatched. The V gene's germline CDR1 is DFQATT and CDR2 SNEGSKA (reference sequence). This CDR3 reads CSASEGREKQETQYF. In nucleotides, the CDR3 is TGCAGTGCTAGTGAGGGGCGGGAGAAGCAAGAGACCCAGTACTTC.

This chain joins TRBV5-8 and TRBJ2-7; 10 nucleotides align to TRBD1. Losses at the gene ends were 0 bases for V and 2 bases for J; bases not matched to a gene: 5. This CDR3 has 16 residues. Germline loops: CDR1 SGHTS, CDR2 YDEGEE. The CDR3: CASSLAWGQGTYEQYF. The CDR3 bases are TGTGCCAGCAGCTTGGCGTGGGGACAGGGGACCTACGAGCAGTACTTC.

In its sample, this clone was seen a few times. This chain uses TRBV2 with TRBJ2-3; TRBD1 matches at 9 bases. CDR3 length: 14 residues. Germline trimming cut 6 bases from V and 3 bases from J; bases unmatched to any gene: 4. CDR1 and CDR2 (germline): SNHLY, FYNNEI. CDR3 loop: CASRGTGRTDTQYF. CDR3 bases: TGTGCCAGCAGAGGGACAGGGAGAACAGATACGCAGTATTTT. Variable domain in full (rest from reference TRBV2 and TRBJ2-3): EPEVTQTPSHQVTQMGQEVILRCVPISNHLYFYWYRQILGQKVEFLVSFYNNEISEKSEIFDDQFSVERPDGSNFTLKIRSTKLEDSAMYFCASRGTGRTDTQYFGPGTRLTVL.

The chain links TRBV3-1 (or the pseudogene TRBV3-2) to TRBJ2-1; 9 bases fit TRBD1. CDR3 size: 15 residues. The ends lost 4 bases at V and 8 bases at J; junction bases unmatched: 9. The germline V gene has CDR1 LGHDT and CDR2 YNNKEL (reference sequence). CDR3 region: CASSPEGTGRDEQFF. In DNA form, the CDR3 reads TGTGCCAGCAGCCCTGAAGGGACAGGGCGGGATGAGCAGTTCTTC.

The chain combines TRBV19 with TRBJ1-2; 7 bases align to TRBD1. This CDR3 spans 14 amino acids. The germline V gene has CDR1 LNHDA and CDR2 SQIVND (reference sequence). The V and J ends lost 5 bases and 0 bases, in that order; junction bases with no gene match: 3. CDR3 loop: CASSSDRANYGYTF. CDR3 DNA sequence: TGTGCCAGTAGTTCCGACAGGGCTAACTATGGCTACACCTTC.

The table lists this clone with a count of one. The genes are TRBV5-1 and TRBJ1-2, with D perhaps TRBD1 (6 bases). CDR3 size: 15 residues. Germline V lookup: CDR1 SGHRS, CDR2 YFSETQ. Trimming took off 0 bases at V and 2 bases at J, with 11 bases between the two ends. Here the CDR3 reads CASSLATGINYGYTF. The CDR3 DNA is TGCGCCAGCAGCTTGGCCACAGGGATAAACTATGGCTACACCTTC.

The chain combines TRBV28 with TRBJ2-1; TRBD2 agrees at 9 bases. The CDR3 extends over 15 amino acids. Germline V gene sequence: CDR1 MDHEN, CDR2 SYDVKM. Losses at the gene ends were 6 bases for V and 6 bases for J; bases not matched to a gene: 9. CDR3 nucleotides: TGTGCCAGCAGCACCGGGACTAGCCCGTTCAATGAGCAGTTCTTC. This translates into CASSTGTSPFNEQFF.

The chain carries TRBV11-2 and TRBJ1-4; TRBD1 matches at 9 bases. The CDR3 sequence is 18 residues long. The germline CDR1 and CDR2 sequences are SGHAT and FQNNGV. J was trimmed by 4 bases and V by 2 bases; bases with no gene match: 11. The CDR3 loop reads CASSLKFGTGTFNEKLFF. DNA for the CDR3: TGTGCCAGCAGCTTAAAATTCGGGACAGGGACGTTTAATGAAAAACTGTTTTTT.

The CDR3 DNA reads TGCGCCAGCAGCTATACCGGTTGGACTAGCGGGGGGTATACCTACAATGAGCAGTTCTTC. Translation gives CASSYTGWTSGGYTYNEQFF. The chain has TRBV5-1 and TRBJ2-1, with TRBD2 identical over 14 bases. Germline CDR1 is SGHRS and CDR2 is YFSETQ. Germline trimming cut 3 bases from V and 2 bases from J; bases unmatched to any gene: 13. The CDR3 is made up of 20 amino acids.

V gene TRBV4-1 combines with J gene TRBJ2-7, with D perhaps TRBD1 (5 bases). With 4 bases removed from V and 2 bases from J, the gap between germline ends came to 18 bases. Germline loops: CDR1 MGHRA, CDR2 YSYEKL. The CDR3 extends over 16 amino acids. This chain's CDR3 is CASSRLQDTRAYEQYF. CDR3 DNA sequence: TGCGCCAGCAGCCGGTTACAGGACACCCGAGCCTACGAGCAGTACTTC.